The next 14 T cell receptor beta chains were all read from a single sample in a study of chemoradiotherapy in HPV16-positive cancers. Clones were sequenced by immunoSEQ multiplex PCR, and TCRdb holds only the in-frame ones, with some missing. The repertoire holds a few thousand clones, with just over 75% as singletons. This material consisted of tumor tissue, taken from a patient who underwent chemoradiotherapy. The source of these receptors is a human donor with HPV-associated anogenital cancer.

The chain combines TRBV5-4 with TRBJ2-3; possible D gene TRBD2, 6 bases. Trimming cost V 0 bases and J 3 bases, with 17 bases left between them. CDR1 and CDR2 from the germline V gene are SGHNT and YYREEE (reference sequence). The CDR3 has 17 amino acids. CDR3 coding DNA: TGTGCCAGCAGCTTGGGGATTGTGCGGGGCCCTACAGATACGCAGTATTTT. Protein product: CASSLGIVRGPTDTQYF.

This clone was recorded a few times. The CDR3 DNA is TGCGCCAGCAGCTTAAATACTGGGGATGGTGGCTACACCTTC. Translated, it gives CASSLNTGDGGYTF. The genes are TRBV5-1 and TRBJ1-2; D gene unclear. CDR1 and CDR2 from the germline V gene are SGHRS and YFSETQ. CDR3 length equals 14 residues. The germline V and J ends were trimmed by 2 bases and 7 bases, with 15 bases remaining between them.

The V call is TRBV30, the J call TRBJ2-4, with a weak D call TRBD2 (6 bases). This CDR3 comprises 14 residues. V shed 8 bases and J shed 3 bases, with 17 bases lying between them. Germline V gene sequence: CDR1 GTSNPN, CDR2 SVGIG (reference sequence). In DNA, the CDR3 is TGTGCCGGAAGACCACGGGGGAGCAAAAACATTCAGTACTTC. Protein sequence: CAGRPRGSKNIQYF.

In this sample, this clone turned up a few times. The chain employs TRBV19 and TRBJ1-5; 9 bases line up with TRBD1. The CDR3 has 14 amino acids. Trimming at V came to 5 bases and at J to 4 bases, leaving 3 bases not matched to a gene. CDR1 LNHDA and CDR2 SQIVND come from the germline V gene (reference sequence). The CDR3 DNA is TGTGCCAGTAGTGACAGGGGGGGTAATCAGCCCCAGCATTTT. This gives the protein CASSDRGGNQPQHF.

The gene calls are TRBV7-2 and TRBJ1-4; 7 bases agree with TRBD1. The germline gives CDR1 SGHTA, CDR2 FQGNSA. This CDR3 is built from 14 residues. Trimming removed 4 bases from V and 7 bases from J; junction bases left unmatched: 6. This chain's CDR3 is CASSSTGRGEKLFF. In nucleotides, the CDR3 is TGTGCCAGCAGCTCGACAGGGAGGGGTGAAAAACTGTTTTTT.

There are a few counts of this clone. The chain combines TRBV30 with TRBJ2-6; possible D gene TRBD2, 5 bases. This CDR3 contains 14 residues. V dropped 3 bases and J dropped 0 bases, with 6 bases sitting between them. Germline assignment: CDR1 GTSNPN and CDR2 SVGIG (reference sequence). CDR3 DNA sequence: TGTGCCTGGAGGAGGGCCTCTGGGGCCAACGTCCTGACTTTC. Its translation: CAWRRASGANVLTF.

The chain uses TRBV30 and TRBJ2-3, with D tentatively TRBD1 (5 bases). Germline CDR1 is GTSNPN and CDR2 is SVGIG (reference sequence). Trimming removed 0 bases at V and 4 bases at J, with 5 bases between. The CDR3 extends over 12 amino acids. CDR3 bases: TGTGCCTGGAGTGTGGGGCCAGATACGCAGTATTTT. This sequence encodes CAWSVGPDTQYF.

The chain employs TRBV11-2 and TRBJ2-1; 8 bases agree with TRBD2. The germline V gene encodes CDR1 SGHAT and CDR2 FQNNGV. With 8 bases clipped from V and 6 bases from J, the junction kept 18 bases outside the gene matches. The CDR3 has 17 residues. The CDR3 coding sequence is TGTGCCAGCCGGGGGGGGACGTGGCAGCCTACGGGCAATGAGCAGTTCTTC. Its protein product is CASRGGTWQPTGNEQFF.

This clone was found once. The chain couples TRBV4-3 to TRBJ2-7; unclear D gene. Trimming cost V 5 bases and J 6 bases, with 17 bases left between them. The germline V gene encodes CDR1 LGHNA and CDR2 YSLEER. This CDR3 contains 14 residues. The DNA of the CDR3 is TGCGCCAGCAGCTATGACTCCCTACGCCGCGAGCAGTACTTC. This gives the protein CASSYDSLRREQYF.

Here the CDR3 DNA reads TGTGCCAGCATGGGGACAGTTGGCGGTACTGAAGCTTTCTTT. As protein: CASMGTVGGTEAFF. The rearrangement joins TRBV2 to TRBJ1-1; 7 bases are a match to TRBD1. From germline, CDR1 is SNHLY and CDR2 FYNNEI. V lost 7 bases and J lost 5; bases outside the gene matches: 10. The CDR3 loop spans 14 amino acids.

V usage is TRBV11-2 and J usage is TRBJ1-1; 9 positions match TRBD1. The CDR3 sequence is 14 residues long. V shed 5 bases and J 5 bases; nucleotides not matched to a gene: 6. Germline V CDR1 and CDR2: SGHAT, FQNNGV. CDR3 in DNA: TGTGCCAGCAGCGAACAGGGGGCTGGAACTGAAGCTTTCTTT. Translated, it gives CASSEQGAGTEAFF.

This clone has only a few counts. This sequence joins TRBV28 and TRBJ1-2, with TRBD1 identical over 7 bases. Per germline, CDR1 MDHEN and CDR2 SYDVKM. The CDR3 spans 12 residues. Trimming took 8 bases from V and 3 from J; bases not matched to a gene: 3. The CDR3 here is CASWDRDYGYTF. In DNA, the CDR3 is TGTGCCAGCTGGGACAGAGACTATGGCTACACCTTC.

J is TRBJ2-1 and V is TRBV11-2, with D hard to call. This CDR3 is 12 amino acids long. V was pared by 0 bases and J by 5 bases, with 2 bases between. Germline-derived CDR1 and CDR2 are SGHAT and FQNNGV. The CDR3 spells CASSLDDNEQFF. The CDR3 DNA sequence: TGTGCCAGCAGCTTAGACGACAATGAGCAGTTCTTC.

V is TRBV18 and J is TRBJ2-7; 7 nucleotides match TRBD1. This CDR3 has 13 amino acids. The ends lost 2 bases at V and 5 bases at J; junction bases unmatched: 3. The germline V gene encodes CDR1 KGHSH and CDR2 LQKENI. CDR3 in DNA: TGTGCCAGCTCACCAGGGCAGGGGGACGAGCAGTACTTC. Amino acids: CASSPGQGDEQYF.